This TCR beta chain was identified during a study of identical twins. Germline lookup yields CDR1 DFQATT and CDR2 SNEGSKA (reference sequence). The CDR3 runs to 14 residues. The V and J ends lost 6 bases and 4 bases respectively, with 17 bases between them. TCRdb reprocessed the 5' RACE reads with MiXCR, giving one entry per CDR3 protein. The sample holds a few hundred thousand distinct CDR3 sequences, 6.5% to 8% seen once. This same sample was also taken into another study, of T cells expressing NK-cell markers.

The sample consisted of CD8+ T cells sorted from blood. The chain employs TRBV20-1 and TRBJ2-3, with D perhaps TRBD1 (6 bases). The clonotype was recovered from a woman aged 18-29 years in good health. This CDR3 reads CSAPGALRADTQYF. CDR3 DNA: TGCAGTGCCCCAGGGGCACTAAGGGCAGATACGCAGTATTTT.